This T cell receptor (beta chain) was captured by sequencing in a study of T cell repertoires in ileal Crohn's disease. Sample time point: neoterminal ileum biopsy at postoperative endoscopy, about 6 months after surgery. Eligibility required adulthood, ileal or ileocolonic Crohn's disease and indicated ileocolonic resection. Some clones are missing from TCRdb's copy, which holds only in-frame ones; the method was immunoSEQ multiplex PCR. In the table there are about 2,200 clones, 62% of which are singletons. The sequence derives from an adult with Crohn's disease. The sequenced sample was ileal tissue.

Written as DNA, the CDR3 is TGTGCCAGCAGCTTATCAGGGGCTGGAAACACCATATATTTT. This encodes CASSLSGAGNTIYF. The chain is built from TRBV7-9 and TRBJ1-3; perhaps TRBD1 as D (6 bases). This CDR3 contains 14 residues. CDR1 is SEHNR and CDR2 is FQNEAQ in the germline V gene (reference sequence). Trimming pared 2 bases from V and 2 bases from J, leaving 7 bases between.